The 7 T cell receptor beta chains presented below share a single source sample, sequenced in a study of control samples from healthy donors and cancer patients. The data were produced by immunoSEQ multiplex PCR, yet TCRdb's version contains in-frame clones alone and is incomplete. This sample has under 150,000 clones; about 87% occur once, and the top ten carry about 3.2%. The specimen sequenced was blood. All receptors come from a man aged 35-49 years in good health.

The V and J genes are TRBV7-2 and TRBJ1-2, with D perhaps matching TRBD1 (5 bases). CDR1 and CDR2 from the germline V gene are SGHTA and FQGNSA. V lost 6 bases and J 7 bases, leaving 12 bases between the germline ends. CDR3 length equals 12 residues. The DNA of the CDR3 is TGTGCCAGCAGTCCCGGGACGAGTGGCTACACCTTC. Translating gives CASSPGTSGYTF.

In DNA form, the CDR3 reads TGCGCCAGCAGCGGCTCGACAGACAACTATGGCTACACCTTC. It specifies CASSGSTDNYGYTF. This chain joins TRBV5-1 and TRBJ1-2; TRBD1 is a possible D gene (5 bases). Looked up from germline, CDR1 is SGHRS and CDR2 is YFSETQ. CDR3 length: 14 amino acids. V was clipped by 4 bases and J by 2 bases, with 12 bases between them.

The chain uses TRBV7-8 and TRBJ2-5; the D call may be TRBD1 or TRBD2 (5 bases each). Germline assignment: CDR1 SGHVS and CDR2 FQNEAQ. The CDR3 has 14 amino acids. The V gene lost 6 bases and the J gene lost 2 bases, with 13 bases spanning the gap. The CDR3, as DNA: TGTGCCAGCAGTCGACCGGGACCACAAGAGACCCAGTACTTC. Protein product: CASSRPGPQETQYF.

This sequence joins TRBV11-2 and TRBJ1-2; TRBD1 aligns across 11 bases. The CDR3 extends over 16 amino acids. From germline, CDR1 is SGHAT and CDR2 FQNNGV. After removal of 1 base from V and 3 bases from J, the junction contained 4 bases not matched to a gene. The chain's CDR3 is CASSLGPGQGDYGYTF. CDR3 DNA: TGTGCCAGCAGCTTAGGGCCGGGACAGGGGGACTATGGCTACACCTTC.

The chain carries TRBV15 and TRBJ1-3; the D is unclear. This CDR3 region has 12 residues. Germline V lookup: CDR1 LNHNV, CDR2 YYDKDF (reference sequence). Trimming took 1 base from V and 2 from J, leaving 0 bases between them. The CDR3 coding sequence is TGTGCCACCAGCAGAGCTGGAAACACCATATATTTT. As protein: CATSRAGNTIYF.

The chain employs TRBV18 and TRBJ1-1; maybe TRBD1 (6 bases). V lost 3 bases, J lost 3 bases, and 14 bases lay in between. The CDR3 extends over 15 amino acids. Germline V gives CDR1 KGHSH, CDR2 LQKENI. The CDR3 spells CASSPAGGADTEAFF. CDR3 bases: TGTGCCAGCTCACCCGCCGGGGGGGCAGACACTGAAGCTTTCTTT. Variable domain in full (rest from reference TRBV18 and TRBJ1-1): NAGVMQNPRHLVRRRGQEARLRCSPMKGHSHVYWYRQLPEEGLKFMVYLQKENIIDESGMPKERFSAEFPKEGPSILRIQQVVRGDSAAYFCASSPAGGADTEAFFGQGTRLTVV.

This rearrangement joins TRBV6-5 to TRBJ1-1, with TRBD1 matching 7 bases. Germline assignment: CDR1 MNHEY and CDR2 SVGAGI. V shed 5 bases and J 1 base; nucleotides not matched to a gene: 7. This CDR3 contains 15 residues. CDR3 nucleotide sequence: TGTGCCAGCAGTACCATGACAGGGAAGAACACTGAAGCTTTCTTT. This gives the protein CASSTMTGKNTEAFF.